This passage covers 11 T cell receptor beta chains from one sample sequenced in a study of blood T cell repertoires in COVID-19. Sequencing used immunoSEQ multiplex PCR; TCRdb keeps in-frame clones, though not all of them. Altogether 84,000 or so clones are present, 85% being singletons, with the ten largest covering 18%. The specimen sequenced was peripheral blood. The source of these receptors is a man at least 80 years old with active or convalescent COVID-19.

This clone was seen repeatedly, ten times or more. V is TRBV15 and J is TRBJ2-2; perhaps TRBD1 as D (6 bases). Trimming removed 6 bases at V and 1 base at J, with 15 bases between. This CDR3 has 16 amino acids. Germline loops: CDR1 LNHNV, CDR2 YYDKDF (reference sequence). This CDR3 reads CATSYRDHLNTGELFF. CDR3 in DNA: TGTGCCACCAGTTACAGGGACCACCTGAACACCGGGGAGCTGTTTTTT. The full variable domain, its missing parts supplied by reference TRBV15 and TRBJ2-2, is DAMVIQNPRYQVTQFGKPVTLSCSQTLNHNVMYWYQQKSSQAPKLLFHYYDKDFNNEADTPDNFQSRRPNTSFCFLDIRSPGLGDTAMYLCATSYRDHLNTGELFFGEGSRLTVL.

V gene TRBV21-1 combines with J gene TRBJ2-1; the table calls TRBD1, which could not be checked here. TRBV21-1 is termed a pseudogene. This CDR3 spans 20 amino acids. The CDR3 sequence is CASSKATGARRPSSYNEQFF. CDR3 DNA: TGTGCCAGCAGCAAAGCGACAGGGGCTCGCCGGCCCAGCTCCTACAATGAGCAGTTCTTC.

This chain uses TRBV19 with TRBJ1-5; D is unclear. V dropped 8 bases and J dropped 5 bases, with 22 bases sitting between them. From germline, CDR1 is LNHDA and CDR2 SQIVND (reference sequence). This CDR3 is built from 16 residues. The CDR3 DNA is TGTGCCAGTGGTCCAACGGCGGGGAGGAGGGATCAGCCCCAGCATTTT. Amino acids: CASGPTAGRRDQPQHF.

The chain couples TRBV6-5 to TRBJ1-6; D is possibly TRBD1 (5 bases). CDR1 is MNHEY, CDR2 SVGAGI, per germline. This CDR3 is 16 amino acids long. Deletions cut 3 bases from V and 3 bases from J, with 12 bases between. CDR3 protein: CASSYPKTVYNSPLHF. CDR3 bases: TGTGCCAGCAGTTATCCCAAGACAGTCTATAATTCACCCCTCCACTTT.

This clone has just a few counts. This sample also contains other DNA sequences that code for the same CDR3. The V and J genes are TRBV7-8 and TRBJ2-5, with 8 nucleotides matching TRBD1. Germline values: CDR1 SGHVS, CDR2 FQNEAQ. Losses at the gene ends were 3 bases for V and 1 base for J; bases not matched to a gene: 1. This CDR3 contains 14 residues. This CDR3 reads CASSLDRAQETQYF. DNA of the CDR3: TGTGCCAGCAGCTTGGACAGGGCCCAAGAGACCCAGTACTTC.

The chain carries TRBV11-2 and TRBJ2-2; D unresolved. Germline V gene lookup returns CDR1 SGHAT and CDR2 FQNNGV. V gave up 2 bases and J gave up 5 bases, with 6 bases separating them. The CDR3 totals 13 residues. The CDR3 DNA is TGTGCCAGCAGCTTACTAATTACCGGGGAGCTGTTTTTT. This codes for CASSLLITGELFF.

This chain uses TRBV6-6 with TRBJ2-7; 9 bases map to TRBD1. With V trimmed by 4 bases and J by 4 bases, 11 bases remained unmatched. Germline V lookup: CDR1 MNHNY, CDR2 SVGAGI (reference sequence). The length of the CDR3 is 16 residues. The CDR3 region has the DNA TGTGCCAGCAGTTCGACCGGACAGGGGCAGTGGTACGAGCAGTACGTC. Translating it yields CASSSTGQGQWYEQYV.

The J gene is TRBJ2-3, the V gene TRBV5-4; 9 bases are shared with TRBD2. The CDR3 totals 17 residues. Trimming removed 4 bases from V and 3 bases from J; junction bases left unmatched: 12. In germline, CDR1 is SGHNT, CDR2 YYREEE (reference sequence). This CDR3 is CASSREAGGPRTDTQYF. CDR3 DNA: TGTGCCAGCAGCCGTGAGGCGGGAGGGCCTCGGACAGATACGCAGTATTTT. Together with reference TRBV5-4 and TRBJ2-3, the CDR3 gives the full variable domain: ETGVTQSPTHLIKTRGQQVTLRCSSQSGHNTVSWYQQALGQGPQFIFQYYREEENGRGNFPPRFSGLQFPNYSSELNVNALELDDSALYLCASSREAGGPRTDTQYFGPGTRLTVL.

The chain is built from TRBV5-1 and TRBJ2-2; no clear D gene. The CDR3 has 14 amino acids. V was clipped by 0 bases and J by 1 base, with 4 bases between them. Germline V CDR1 and CDR2: SGHRS, YFSETQ. The CDR3 DNA reads as TGCGCCAGCAGCTTGGCAGGGAACACCGGGGAGCTGTTTTTT. As protein: CASSLAGNTGELFF.

The chain links TRBV27 to TRBJ1-3, with D unclear. The germline CDR1 and CDR2 sequences are MNHEY and SMNVEV (reference sequence). This CDR3 region has 15 residues. V shed 5 bases and J shed 2 bases, with 13 bases lying between them. This chain's CDR3 is CASSPRDGTGNTIYF. As DNA, the CDR3 is TGTGCCAGCAGTCCACGGGATGGGACTGGAAACACCATATATTTT.

This chain connects TRBV7-7 to TRBJ2-2; tentatively, D is TRBD1 (5 bases). Trimming shortened V by 4 bases and J by 8 bases, and 11 bases separated the two germline ends. The CDR3 loop spans 13 amino acids. Germline CDR1 SSHAT, CDR2 FNYEAQ (reference sequence). In DNA form, the CDR3 reads TGTGCCAGCAGCTCTCAGGGTGTAGGGGAGCTGTTTTTT. It codes for CASSSQGVGELFF. The entire variable domain, with the rest obtained from reference TRBV7-7 and TRBJ2-2, is as follows: GAGVSQSPRYKVTKRGQDVTLRCDPISSHATLYWYQQALGQGPEFLTYFNYEAQPDKSGLPSDRFSAERPEGSISTLTIQRTEQRDSAMYRCASSSQGVGELFFGEGSRLTVL.